This TCR beta chain comes out of a study of T cells expressing NK-cell markers. Across the whole study: Most of the eight sequenced donors tested HCMV-seropositive; one tested seronegative.

A 5'RACE template switching approach incorporating UMIs was used to make TCR beta cDNA. TCRdb re-called the 5' RACE reads and gives one entry per CDR3 protein, without DNA. The specimen's table records approximately 440,000 distinct CDR3 sequences. The CDR3 covers 13 residues. Germline CDR1 is LNHDA and CDR2 is SQIVND (reference sequence). Sequencing was performed on blood T cells: a sorted CD56 or NKG2C T cell subset, CD4+ or CD8+ T cells, or bulk PBMC T cells (not recorded which). This chain joins TRBV19 and TRBJ2-1; without DNA, the TCRdb call of TRBD2 cannot be checked. This TCR came from a woman aged 45-65 years in good health. The CDR3 spells CASSIGAEGEQFF. Full variable domain (outside the CDR3, taken from reference TRBV19 and TRBJ2-1): DGGITQSPKYLFRKEGQNVTLSCEQNLNHDAMYWYRQDPGQGLRLIYYSQIVNDFQKGDIAEGYSVSREKKESFPLTVTSAQKNPTAFYLCASSIGAEGEQFFGPGTRLTVL.